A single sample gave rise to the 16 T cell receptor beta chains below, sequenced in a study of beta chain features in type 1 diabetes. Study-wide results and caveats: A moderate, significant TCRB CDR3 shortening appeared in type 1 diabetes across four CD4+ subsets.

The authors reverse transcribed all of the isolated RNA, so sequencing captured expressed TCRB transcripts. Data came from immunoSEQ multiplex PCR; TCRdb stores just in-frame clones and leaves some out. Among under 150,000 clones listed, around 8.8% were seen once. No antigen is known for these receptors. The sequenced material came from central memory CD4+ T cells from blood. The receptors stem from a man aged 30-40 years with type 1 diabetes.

The CDR3 DNA reads TGTGCCAGCAGCCCCGGGGGGACGGACTCCTTCTACGAGCAGTACTTC. It specifies CASSPGGTDSFYEQYF. V and J are TRBV5-4 and TRBJ2-7; 7 bases match TRBD2. This CDR3 comprises 16 residues. J lost 3 bases, V lost 4 bases, and 13 bases had no gene match. Germline loops: CDR1 SGHNT, CDR2 YYREEE (reference sequence).

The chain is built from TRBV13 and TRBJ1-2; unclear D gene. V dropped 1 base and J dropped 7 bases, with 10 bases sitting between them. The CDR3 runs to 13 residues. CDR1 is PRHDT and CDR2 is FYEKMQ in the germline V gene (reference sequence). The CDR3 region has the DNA TGTGCCAGCAGCTTAGCAAACCCTATTGGCTACACCTTC. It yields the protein CASSLANPIGYTF.

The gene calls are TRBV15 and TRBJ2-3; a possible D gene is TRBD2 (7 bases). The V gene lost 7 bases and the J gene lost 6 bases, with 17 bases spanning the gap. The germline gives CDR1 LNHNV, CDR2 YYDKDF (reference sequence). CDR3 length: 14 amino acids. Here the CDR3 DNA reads TGTGCCACCACTCCCACCGGGGGGCGGGATACGCAGTATTTT. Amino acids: CATTPTGGRDTQYF.

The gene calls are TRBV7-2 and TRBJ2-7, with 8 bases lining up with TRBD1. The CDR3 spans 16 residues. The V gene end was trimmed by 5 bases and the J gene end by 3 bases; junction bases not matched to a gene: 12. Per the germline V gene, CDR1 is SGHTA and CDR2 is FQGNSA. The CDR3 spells CASSLGQGGYDYEQYF. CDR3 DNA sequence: TGTGCCAGCAGCCTCGGACAGGGAGGATACGACTACGAGCAGTACTTC.

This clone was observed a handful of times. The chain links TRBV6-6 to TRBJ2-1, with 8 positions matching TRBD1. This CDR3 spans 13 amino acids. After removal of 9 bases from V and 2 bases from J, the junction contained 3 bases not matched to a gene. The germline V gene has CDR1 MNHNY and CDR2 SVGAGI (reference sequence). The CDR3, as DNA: TGTGCCAGTATGACAGGGGCCTACAATGAGCAGTTCTTC. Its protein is CASMTGAYNEQFF.

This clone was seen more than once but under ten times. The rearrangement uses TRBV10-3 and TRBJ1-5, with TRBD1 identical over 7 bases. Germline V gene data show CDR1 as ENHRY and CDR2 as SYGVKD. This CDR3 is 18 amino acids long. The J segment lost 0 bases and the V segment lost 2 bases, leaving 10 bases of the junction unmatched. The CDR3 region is CAISERRGGTASNQPQHF. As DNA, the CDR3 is TGTGCCATCAGTGAGCGACGGGGTGGGACAGCTAGCAATCAGCCCCAGCATTTT.

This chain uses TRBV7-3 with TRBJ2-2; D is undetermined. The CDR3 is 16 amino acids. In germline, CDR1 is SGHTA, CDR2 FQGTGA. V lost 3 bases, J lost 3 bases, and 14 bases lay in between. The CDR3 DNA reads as TGTGCCAGCAGCTTGGAATCGGTAGACTACACCGGGGAGCTGTTTTTT. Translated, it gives CASSLESVDYTGELFF.

The CDR3 DNA sequence: TGCGCCAGCAGCCGGGGACAGTTTCAAGGCACCGGGGAGCTGTTTTTT. Amino acids: CASSRGQFQGTGELFF. The chain uses TRBV4-3 and TRBJ2-2; TRBD1 matches at 7 bases. V was clipped by 4 bases and J by 4 bases; unmatched bases: 9. The CDR3 loop spans 16 amino acids. Looked up from germline, CDR1 is LGHNA and CDR2 is YSLEER.

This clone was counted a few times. Written as DNA, the CDR3 is TGCGCCAGCAGCCAAGACCCTGCCCTAGCGGGGGGGCAAGAGACCCAGTACTTC. It codes for CASSQDPALAGGQETQYF. V gene TRBV4-1 combines with J gene TRBJ2-5; 12 bases are a match to TRBD2. With 0 bases clipped from V and 2 bases from J, the junction kept 7 bases outside the gene matches. Per germline, CDR1 MGHRA and CDR2 YSYEKL. This CDR3 region has 18 residues.

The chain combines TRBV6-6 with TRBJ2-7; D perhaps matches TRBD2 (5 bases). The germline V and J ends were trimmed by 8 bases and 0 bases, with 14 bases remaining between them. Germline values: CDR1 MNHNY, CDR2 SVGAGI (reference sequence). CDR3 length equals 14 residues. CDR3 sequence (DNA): TGTGCCAGCGCCCGGGCTGGGAGCTCCTACGAGCAGTACTTC. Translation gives CASARAGSSYEQYF.

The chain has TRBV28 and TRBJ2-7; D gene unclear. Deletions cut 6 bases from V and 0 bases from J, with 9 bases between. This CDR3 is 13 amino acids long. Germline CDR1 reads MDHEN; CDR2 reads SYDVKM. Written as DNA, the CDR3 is TGTGCCAGCAGAGAGTTTACCTCCTACGAGCAGTACTTC. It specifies CASREFTSYEQYF.

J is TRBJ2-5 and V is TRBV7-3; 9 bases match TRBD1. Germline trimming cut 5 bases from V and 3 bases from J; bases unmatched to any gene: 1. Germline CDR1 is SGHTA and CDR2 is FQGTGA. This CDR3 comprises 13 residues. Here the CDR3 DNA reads TGTGCCAGCAGCCGGGACAGGGAAGAGACCCAGTACTTC. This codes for CASSRDREETQYF.

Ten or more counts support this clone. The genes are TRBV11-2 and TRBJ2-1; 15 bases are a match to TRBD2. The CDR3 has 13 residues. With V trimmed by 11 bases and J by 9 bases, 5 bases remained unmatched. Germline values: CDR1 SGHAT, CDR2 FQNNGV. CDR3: CACGLAGGLEQFF. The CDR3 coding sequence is TGTGCCTGCGGACTAGCGGGGGGGCTTGAGCAGTTCTTC.

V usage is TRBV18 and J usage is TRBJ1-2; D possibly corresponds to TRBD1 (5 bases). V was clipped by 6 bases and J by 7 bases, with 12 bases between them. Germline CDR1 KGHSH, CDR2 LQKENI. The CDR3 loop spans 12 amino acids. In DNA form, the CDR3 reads TGTGCCAGCTCCGGGGGAACGGGTGGCTACACCTTC. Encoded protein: CASSGGTGGYTF. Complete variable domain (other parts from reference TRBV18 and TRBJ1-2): NAGVMQNPRHLVRRRGQEARLRCSPMKGHSHVYWYRQLPEEGLKFMVYLQKENIIDESGMPKERFSAEFPKEGPSILRIQQVVRGDSAAYFCASSGGTGGYTFGSGTRLTVV.

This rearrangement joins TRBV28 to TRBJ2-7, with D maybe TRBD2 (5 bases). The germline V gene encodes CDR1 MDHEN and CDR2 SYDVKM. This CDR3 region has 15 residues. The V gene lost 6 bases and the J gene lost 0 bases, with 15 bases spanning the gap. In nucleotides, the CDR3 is TGTGCCAGCAGGTTCGGAGGTCCCAGCTCCTACGAGCAGTACTTC. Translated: CASRFGGPSSYEQYF. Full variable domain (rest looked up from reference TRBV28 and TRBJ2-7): DVKVTQSSRYLVKRTGEKVFLECVQDMDHENMFWYRQDPGLGLRLIYFSYDVKMKEKGDIPEGYSVSREKKERFSLILESASTNQTSMYLCASRFGGPSSYEQYFGPGTRLTVT.

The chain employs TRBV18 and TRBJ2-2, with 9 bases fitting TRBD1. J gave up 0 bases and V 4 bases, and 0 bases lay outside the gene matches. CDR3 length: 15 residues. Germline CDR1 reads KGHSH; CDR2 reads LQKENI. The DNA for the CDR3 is TGTGCCAGCTCACGGGACAGGGCGAACACCGGGGAGCTGTTTTTT. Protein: CASSRDRANTGELFF. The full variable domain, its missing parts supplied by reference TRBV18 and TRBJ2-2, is NAGVMQNPRHLVRRRGQEARLRCSPMKGHSHVYWYRQLPEEGLKFMVYLQKENIIDESGMPKERFSAEFPKEGPSILRIQQVVRGDSAAYFCASSRDRANTGELFFGEGSRLTVL.